These T cell receptor beta chains were read from a single sample in a study of shared clonotypes between healthy human individuals. Here immunoSEQ multiplex PCR was the method, and the copy in TCRdb shows in-frame clones only, minus some. The sample holds about 380,000 clones, around 96% seen once. The sequencing input was memory CD8+ T cells sorted from blood. Every receptor here comes from a man aged 25-40 years in good health. The CDR3 runs from the conserved cysteine through the conserved F or W. Each record gives: J gene, V gene, D gene, CDR3 length, clone size, CDR3 protein, CDR3 DNA. A D gene is named only where the DNA matches it firmly. Size values are once, few and many counts, or a class for expanded clones, and some rows have none.

j_gene: TRBJ2-3
v_gene: TRBV28
d_gene: TRBD2
len: 14
abundance: -
CDR3aa: CASSPGTSRDTQYF
CDR3nt: TGTGCCAGCAGTCCCGGGACTAGCCGGGATACGCAGTATTTT

j_gene: TRBJ2-1
v_gene: TRBV20-1
d_gene: -
len: 11
abundance: -
CDR3aa: CSAKPGNEQFF
CDR3nt: TGCAGTGCTAAGCCGGGAAATGAGCAGTTCTTC

j_gene: TRBJ2-5
v_gene: TRBV5-1
d_gene: TRBD1
len: 14
abundance: once
CDR3aa: CASSVKQGQETQYF
CDR3nt: TGCGCCAGCAGCGTAAAACAGGGGCAAGAGACCCAGTACTTC

j_gene: TRBJ2-1
v_gene: TRBV5-4
d_gene: -
len: 14
abundance: -
CDR3aa: CASRIAGAYNEQFF
CDR3nt: TGTGCCAGCCGAATAGCTGGGGCCTACAATGAGCAGTTCTTC

j_gene: TRBJ2-2
v_gene: TRBV5-1
d_gene: TRBD2
len: 19
abundance: -
CDR3aa: CASSWVRRPGLTSTGELFF
CDR3nt: TGCGCCAGCAGCTGGGTAAGACGGCCGGGACTAACTTCCACCGGGGAGCTGTTTTTT

j_gene: TRBJ2-7
v_gene: TRBV7-6
d_gene: TRBD1
len: 15
abundance: -
CDR3aa: CASSLADRGGYEQYF
CDR3nt: TGTGCCAGCAGCTTAGCAGACAGGGGAGGCTACGAGCAGTACTTC

j_gene: TRBJ2-2
v_gene: TRBV10-3
d_gene: TRBD2
len: 14
abundance: -
CDR3aa: CAISSGRDTGELFF
CDR3nt: TGTGCCATCAGTAGCGGGAGGGACACCGGGGAGCTGTTTTTT

j_gene: TRBJ2-1
v_gene: TRBV30
d_gene: TRBD2
len: 19
abundance: -
CDR3aa: CAWRSFGGGRGRGLNEQFF
CDR3nt: TGTGCCTGGAGGTCCTTCGGTGGCGGGAGGGGCCGAGGCCTCAATGAGCAGTTCTTC

j_gene: TRBJ2-7
v_gene: TRBV4-2
d_gene: -
len: 14
abundance: -
CDR3aa: CASSQPGTTHEQYF
CDR3nt: TGTGCCAGCAGCCAACCCGGGACCACCCACGAGCAGTACTTC

j_gene: TRBJ2-1
v_gene: TRBV7-9
d_gene: -
len: 14
abundance: once
CDR3aa: CASSLFLGVNEQFF
CDR3nt: TGTGCCAGCAGCTTATTCTTGGGGGTTAATGAGCAGTTCTTC

j_gene: TRBJ2-1
v_gene: TRBV11-2
d_gene: TRBD2
len: 19
abundance: -
CDR3aa: CASSLTHLAGVPTYNEQFF
CDR3nt: TGTGCCAGCAGCTTAACCCATCTGGCGGGAGTGCCGACCTACAATGAGCAGTTCTTC

j_gene: TRBJ1-1
v_gene: TRBV6-1
d_gene: -
len: 13
abundance: -
CDR3aa: CASRFRGNTEAFF
CDR3nt: TGTGCCAGCAGGTTTAGGGGGAACACTGAAGCTTTCTTT

j_gene: TRBJ1-2
v_gene: TRBV28
d_gene: -
len: 14
abundance: -
CDR3aa: CASSGPRSNYGYTF
CDR3nt: TGTGCCAGCAGTGGCCCGCGCTCTAACTATGGCTACACCTTC

j_gene: TRBJ2-1
v_gene: TRBV7-2
d_gene: TRBD2
len: 14
abundance: -
CDR3aa: CASRERDSYNEQFF
CDR3nt: TGTGCCAGCAGGGAGCGGGACTCCTACAATGAGCAGTTCTTC

j_gene: TRBJ2-2
v_gene: TRBV2
d_gene: -
len: 12
abundance: -
CDR3aa: CASSMASGELFF
CDR3nt: TGTGCCAGCAGTATGGCGTCCGGGGAGCTGTTTTTT

j_gene: TRBJ2-4
v_gene: TRBV2
d_gene: -
len: 16
abundance: once
CDR3aa: CASSQDRTLAKNIQYF
CDR3nt: TGTGCCAGCAGCCAAGACAGGACGCTAGCCAAAAACATTCAGTACTTC

j_gene: TRBJ1-2
v_gene: TRBV28
d_gene: -
len: 12
abundance: -
CDR3aa: CASSAPGEGYTF
CDR3nt: TGTGCCAGCAGTGCCCCCGGGGAGGGCTACACCTTC

j_gene: TRBJ2-5
v_gene: TRBV30
d_gene: TRBD2
len: 16
abundance: -
CDR3aa: CAWSAALGIAGTTQYF
CDR3nt: TGTGCCTGGAGTGCAGCGCTGGGAATAGCGGGAACCACCCAGTACTTC

j_gene: TRBJ2-3
v_gene: TRBV5-1
d_gene: -
len: 14
abundance: -
CDR3aa: CASSPGGGRDTQYF
CDR3nt: TGCGCCAGCAGCCCTGGAGGGGGGCGGGATACGCAGTATTTT

j_gene: TRBJ2-5
v_gene: TRBV5-1
d_gene: -
len: 13
abundance: few
CDR3aa: CASSPGPQETQYF
CDR3nt: TGCGCCAGCAGCCCGGGACCACAAGAGACCCAGTACTTC